This T cell receptor (beta chain) originates from a study of blood T cell repertoires in COVID-19. Study-level information: Italy, Spain and the United States were the sources of the convalescent and acute COVID-19 samples. PBMCs, B-cell-depleted T cells, or T cells were the source of the cDNA or gDNA that made up the material.

Trimming removed 7 bases at V and 0 bases at J, with 13 bases between. The CDR3 runs 15 residues. Per germline, CDR1 SNHLY and CDR2 FYNNEI. Original analysis: Reference gene primer amplification gave nucleated cell count estimates. Method: immunoSEQ multiplex PCR; TCRdb's copy keeps in-frame clones and lacks some. The V and J calls and clone size were taken over from that table, and D and trimming were inferred from the DNA. Of about 68,000 clones listed, 90% were seen once; the top ten hold more than 0.4%. The Seattle patients joined while their infection was active and were tracked longitudinally afterward.

The V gene is TRBV2, the J gene TRBJ2-1; TRBD2 is a possible D gene (5 bases). Sequencing was done on a sample of peripheral blood. The receptor's source is a man aged 45-60 years with COVID-19, enrolled during active disease. The CDR3 here is CASNPSSHSYNEQFF. CDR3 in DNA: TGTGCCAGCAACCCTTCTAGCCACTCCTACAATGAGCAGTTCTTC.